A selection of T cell receptor beta chains follows, all from one sample in a study of T cell responses to AZD1222 COVID-19 vaccine. Repertoires were generated with immunoSEQ multiplex PCR, while TCRdb's copy carries only in-frame clones and drops some. The table includes fewer than 95,000 clones, 85% to 95% detected once. The sample here was peripheral blood, taken 28 days after the second AZD1222 dose. These receptors all come from an adult who received the AZD1222 COVID-19 vaccine. Both conserved end residues are part of each CDR3. D genes are given only for firm matches. Rows may omit the clone size; those that give it use once, few, many or a size class.

TRBJ2-7 | TRBV4-1 | . | . | CASSQDGRGATFYEQYF | TGCGCCAGCAGCCAAGATGGTCGCGGGGCAACTTTCTACGAGCAGTACTTC
TRBJ1-2 | TRBV6-5 | . | once | CASSYSGEDNYGYTF | TGTGCCAGCAGTTACTCAGGGGAAGATAACTATGGCTACACCTTC
TRBJ1-2 | TRBV5-1 | . | . | CASSFGGTDGYGYTF | TGCGCCAGCAGCTTTGGTGGGACGGATGGTTACGGCTACACCTTC
TRBJ1-2 | TRBV3-1/TRBV3-2 | . | . | CASRTNGDQSGYGYTF | TGTGCCAGCAGAACCAACGGGGACCAAAGCGGCTATGGCTACACCTTC
TRBJ2-7 | TRBV12-3/TRBV12-4 | . | . | CASSHEYEQYF | TGTGCCAGCAGCCACGAATACGAGCAGTACTTC
TRBJ2-3 | TRBV3-1/TRBV3-2 | TRBD2 | . | CASSPTSGADTQYF | TGTGCCAGCAGCCCCACTAGCGGCGCAGATACGCAGTATTTT
TRBJ1-3 | TRBV28 | TRBD1 | . | CASSSPGGLGNTIYF | TGTGCCAGCAGTTCCCCAGGGGGGCTGGGAAACACCATATATTTT
TRBJ1-4 | TRBV30 | . | once | CAWSDRQGRGEKLFF | TGTGCCTGGAGCGACCGTCAGGGTAGGGGCGAAAAACTGTTTTTT
TRBJ1-1 | TRBV27 | TRBD1 | . | CASSPDRAGGTEAFF | TGTGCCAGCAGCCCCGACAGGGCCGGTGGCACTGAAGCTTTCTTT
TRBJ1-1 | TRBV7-3 | . | once | CASMRTGTLNTEAFF | TGTGCCAGCATGCGGACCGGGACGCTGAACACTGAAGCTTTCTTT
TRBJ2-1 | TRBV2 | . | . | CASSVDDNEQFF | TGTGCCAGCAGTGTTGACGACAATGAGCAGTTCTTC
TRBJ2-2 | TRBV7-3 | . | . | CASSPGPNTGELFF | TGTGCCAGCAGCCCGGGACCTAACACCGGGGAGCTGTTTTTT
TRBJ1-2 | TRBV5-8 | . | . | CASSPLRGLDYGYTF | TGTGCCAGCAGCCCCCTTCGCGGTTTAGACTATGGCTACACCTTC
TRBJ2-7 | TRBV3-1/TRBV3-2 | TRBD2 | few | CASSQTLAGVGEQYF | TGTGCCAGCAGCCAAACACTAGCGGGAGTGGGCGAGCAGTACTTC
TRBJ1-6 | TRBV2 | . | . | CASGTPYNSPLHF | TGTGCCAGCGGGACCCCTTATAATTCACCCCTCCACTTT
TRBJ2-1 | TRBV6-1 | TRBD2 | . | CASSETSGSSYNEQFF | TGTGCCAGCAGTGAAACTAGCGGGAGTAGCTACAATGAGCAGTTCTTC
TRBJ2-7 | TRBV30 | . | . | CAWTFGVGGEQYF | TGTGCCTGGACGTTCGGGGTCGGAGGCGAGCAGTACTTC
TRBJ1-2 | TRBV29-1 | . | . | CSAGGGDYGYTF | TGCAGCGCCGGTGGAGGGGACTATGGCTACACCTTC
TRBJ2-2 | TRBV28 | . | . | CASSLVSILNTGELFF | TGTGCCAGCAGTTTAGTATCCATCTTAAACACCGGGGAGCTGTTTTTT
TRBJ2-2 | TRBV5-4 | . | . | CASNGPGELFF | TGTGCCAGCAACGGACCCGGGGAGCTGTTTTTT
TRBJ1-6 | TRBV5-4 | . | . | CASKQGDINNSPLHF | TGTGCCAGCAAACAAGGGGACATTAATAATTCACCCCTCCACTTT
TRBJ1-4 | TRBV14 | . | . | CASSPAVAPLGEKLFF | TGTGCCAGCAGTCCGGCGGTGGCCCCCCTGGGTGAAAAACTGTTTTTT
TRBJ1-2 | TRBV7-6 | . | . | CASSLRQGSDYGYTF | TGTGCCAGCAGCTTACGGCAGGGGTCGGACTATGGCTACACCTTC
TRBJ1-5 | TRBV30 | . | . | CAWSLRGGGQPQHF | TGTGCCTGGAGTCTACGTGGGGGCGGTCAGCCCCAGCATTTT
TRBJ1-2 | TRBV5-6 | TRBD1 | few | CASSRQGGVYGYTF | TGTGCCAGCAGCCGACAGGGGGGAGTCTATGGCTACACCTTC
TRBJ2-1 | TRBV6-5 | . | once | CASSPSPPSYNEQFF | TGTGCCAGCAGTCCTAGCCCACCCTCCTACAATGAGCAGTTCTTC
TRBJ2-1 | TRBV5-5 | . | . | CASSLTESSSYNEQFF | TGTGCCAGCAGCCTGACAGAAAGCAGCTCCTACAATGAGCAGTTCTTC
TRBJ2-1 | TRBV9 | . | . | CASSPWGGGYNEQFF | TGTGCCAGCAGCCCCTGGGGAGGGGGCTACAATGAGCAGTTCTTC
TRBJ2-5 | TRBV28 | . | . | CASSSPQGRSETQYF | TGTGCCAGCAGTTCACCGCAGGGGCGTAGCGAGACCCAGTACTTC
TRBJ2-7 | TRBV7-6 | . | . | CASSSESSGALYEQYF | TGTGCCAGCAGCTCAGAGTCGTCTGGGGCCCTATACGAGCAGTACTTC
TRBJ2-1 | TRBV11-1 | . | . | CASSLSAGSYNEQFF | TGTGCCAGCAGCTTAAGCGCAGGCTCCTACAATGAGCAGTTCTTC
TRBJ1-4 | TRBV2 | . | . | CASREQGINEKLFF | TGTGCCAGCAGAGAACAGGGAATTAATGAAAAACTGTTTTTT
TRBJ1-5 | TRBV6-2/TRBV6-3 | . | . | CASSSPGNQPQHF | TGTGCCAGCAGTTCCCCAGGCAATCAGCCCCAGCATTTT
TRBJ1-2 | TRBV28 | . | once | CASSFPGDGYGYTF | TGTGCCAGCAGTTTTCCAGGGGACGGCTATGGCTACACCTTC
TRBJ1-6 | TRBV19 | TRBD1 | . | CASSPYDRAGSPLHF | TGTGCCAGTAGTCCTTACGACAGGGCCGGTTCACCCCTCCACTTT
TRBJ2-2 | TRBV11-2 | . | . | CASSLENTGELFF | TGTGCCAGCAGCTTAGAAAACACCGGGGAGCTGTTTTTT
TRBJ2-6 | TRBV28 | . | . | CASASQGSGANVLTF | TGTGCCAGCGCATCACAGGGATCAGGGGCCAACGTCCTGACTTTC
TRBJ1-2 | TRBV28 | . | . | CASSLPPLPINYGYTF | TGTGCCAGCAGTTTACCCCCCCTCCCGATAAACTATGGCTACACCTTC
TRBJ2-7 | TRBV7-9 | TRBD1 | once | CASARQGRHSYEQYF | TGTGCCAGCGCCCGACAGGGGCGCCACTCCTACGAGCAGTACTTC
TRBJ1-6 | TRBV7-2 | . | once | CASSPGYNSPLHF | TGTGCCAGCAGCCCCGGCTATAATTCACCCCTCCACTTT
TRBJ1-2 | TRBV6-5 | . | . | CASSYSMGNGYTF | TGTGCCAGCAGTTACTCGATGGGAAATGGCTACACCTTC
TRBJ2-7 | TRBV28 | TRBD1 | . | CASSPDRAPSPGEQYF | TGTGCCAGCAGCCCCGACAGGGCCCCAAGTCCGGGGGAGCAGTACTTC
TRBJ1-2 | TRBV28 | . | . | CASGREGYTF | TGTGCCAGCGGTCGAGAAGGCTACACCTTC
TRBJ1-2 | TRBV2 | . | once | CASREGSYGYTF | TGTGCCAGCAGGGAGGGGTCCTATGGCTACACCTTC
TRBJ2-7 | TRBV12-2 | . | . | CASREVGLAGSSYEQYF | TGTGCAAGCCGGGAGGTTGGGCTAGCGGGTAGCTCCTACGAGCAGTACTTC
TRBJ2-5 | TRBV4-2 | TRBD2 | few | CASSQPSSGKETQYF | TGTGCCAGCAGCCAACCCTCTAGCGGTAAAGAGACCCAGTACTTC
TRBJ2-5 | TRBV2 | . | . | CASSRDAQETQYF | TGTGCCAGCAGCCGGGACGCACAAGAGACCCAGTACTTC
TRBJ1-4 | TRBV4-1 | . | . | CASSQVGGRGLNEKLFF | TGCGCCAGCAGCCAAGTCGGGGGGCGGGGGCTTAATGAAAAACTGTTTTTT
TRBJ2-7 | TRBV25-1 | . | . | CASSGGSYEQYF | TGTGCCAGCAGTGGAGGTTCCTACGAGCAGTACTTC
TRBJ1-1 | TRBV30 | . | once | CAWARDQAFF | TGTGCCTGGGCCCGGGATCAAGCTTTCTTT
TRBJ1-6 | TRBV27 | . | few | CASRPETGLGSPLHF | TGTGCCAGCAGACCTGAAACAGGATTGGGTTCACCCCTCCACTTT
TRBJ2-7 | TRBV24-1 | TRBD2 | . | CATSDGGSYEQYF | TGTGCCACCAGTGATGGCGGGAGCTACGAGCAGTACTTC
TRBJ2-3 | TRBV19 | TRBD1 | . | CATRTGTDTQYF | TGTGCCACCCGGACAGGGACAGATACGCAGTATTTT
TRBJ2-7 | TRBV15 | . | . | CATSRPSGLVGYEQYF | TGTGCCACCAGCAGACCCAGCGGGTTAGTAGGCTACGAGCAGTACTTC
TRBJ2-1 | TRBV7-3 | TRBD2 | . | CASSLMGGPSHEQFF | TGTGCCAGCAGCTTAATGGGAGGGCCCTCCCATGAGCAGTTCTTC